This note documents a single T cell receptor (beta chain) sequence. The antigen is unknown. TCRdb re-called the multiplex PCR reads with MiXCR, one entry per CDR3 protein. The sample includes more than 30,000 distinct CDR3 sequences, about 63% of them seen just once. The data belong to a study of breast tumors, draining lymph nodes, adjacent tissues. Trimming took off 0 bases at V and 3 bases at J, with 14 bases between the two ends. This CDR3 region has 16 residues. Germline V CDR1 and CDR2: DFQATT, SNEGSKA (reference sequence). Findings of the study overall: The data were judged consistent with most tumor T cells coming from lymph node and expanding in tumor. Luminal-like breast cancer showed significantly higher tumor–nontumor repertoire similarity than basal-like. Tumor TCR diversity was below lymph nodes but above nontumor tissue.

V and J are TRBV20-1 and TRBJ2-2; a weak D match, TRBD2 (6 bases). Sequencing input: breast tumor tissue. This clonotype was obtained from a female donor with breast cancer. Some clones in this sample may be carry-over from other donors' samples. This CDR3 is CSARDLGSGDTGELFF. As DNA, the CDR3 is TGCAGTGCTAGAGATCTAGGTAGCGGCGACACCGGGGAGCTGTTTTTT.